This T cell receptor beta chain was found in a study of T cell responses to AZD1222 COVID-19 vaccine. Note on this clone: The antigen is unknown.

Profiled with immunoSEQ multiplex PCR; TCRdb holds only in-frame clones, not every one. The sample lists 75,000 to 95,000 clones, approximately 89% occurring once. The V end lost 0 bases, the J end lost 0 bases, and 15 bases lay between the germline ends. Germline lookup yields CDR1 SGHNT and CDR2 YYREEE (reference sequence). The CDR3 totals 18 residues. Regarding the study as a whole: Spike-specific TCR breadth and depth were elevated following two AZD1222 doses. The donors showed a predominance of white British ancestry and of females, with possible underestimation of clonal diversity.

The sequence came from an adult who received the MenACWY meningococcal vaccine as a control. The sample consisted of peripheral blood, taken 28 days after the second dose of the MenACWY control vaccine. The chain links TRBV5-4 to TRBJ2-2; D not resolved. The CDR3 loop is CASSLAVNPFANTGELFF. The CDR3 DNA is TGTGCCAGCAGCTTGGCGGTCAACCCGTTCGCGAACACCGGGGAGCTGTTTTTT.